Listed below are T cell receptor beta chains from one sample, sequenced in a study of yellow fever vaccine responses in identical twins. In TCRdb, the RT-PCR reads were re-called with MiXCR into one record per CDR3 protein. The repertoire includes 30,000 to 35,000 distinct CDR3 sequences, 60% of them detected once, and about 4.5% sits in the top ten. Sequencing used T cells from blood (PBMCs), unsorted or a sorted subset (not recorded which), obtained before or after yellow fever vaccination (not recorded which). The receptors derive from a woman younger than 35 who received the yellow fever vaccine. Both conserved end residues are part of each CDR3. Fields, in order: J gene, clone size, V gene, CDR3 protein. Rows give clone size only sometimes, using once, few, many, or a class for an expanded clone.

>TRBJ2-3|-|TRBV28
CASSPQVDTQYF
>TRBJ2-3|-|TRBV20-1
CSARMLAGDTDTQYF
>TRBJ2-1|-|TRBV5-1
CASSSGALDEQFF
>TRBJ2-1|-|TRBV29-1
CSVDGTGGNEQFF
>TRBJ1-1|-|TRBV7-6
CASSQDLNTEAFF
>TRBJ2-1|-|TRBV25-1
CASSNPGQASSYNEQFF
>TRBJ2-7|-|TRBV7-3
CASSIRPGLVYEQYF
>TRBJ2-3|-|TRBV29-1
CSVVSYGGTDTQYF
>TRBJ1-2|few|TRBV7-9
CASSLEGWYGYTF
>TRBJ2-3|-|TRBV2
CASSEPPMDTQYF
>TRBJ2-1|-|TRBV18
CASSPSGVMGYNEQFF
>TRBJ2-1|-|TRBV29-1
CSVHQGGGLMEQFF
>TRBJ2-1|-|TRBV9
CASSVTPRTSGNEQFF
>TRBJ1-3|-|TRBV19
CASNSRGRNTIYF
>TRBJ1-2|-|TRBV29-1
CSGKDEYGYTF
>TRBJ1-4|few|TRBV29-1
CSGTGVGEKLFF
>TRBJ1-1|-|TRBV10-3
CAISRDKSNTEAFF
>TRBJ1-2|-|TRBV24-1
CATSRIQENYGYTF
>TRBJ1-5|few|TRBV20-1
CSARREGGNQPQHF
>TRBJ2-5|-|TRBV2
CASNERTQETQYF
>TRBJ2-1|-|TRBV10-2
CASSALNEQFF
>TRBJ1-5|-|TRBV7-7
CASSLSSFNQPQHF
>TRBJ2-2|-|TRBV29-1
CSVRGRENTGELFF
>TRBJ1-4|-|TRBV10-3
CAIRDRENEKLFF
>TRBJ1-6|-|TRBV28
CASSPRGGDYNSPLHF
>TRBJ2-1|-|TRBV11-3
CASSSNSIVREQFF
>TRBJ1-2|-|TRBV5-1
CASSLGPQGTNYGYTF
>TRBJ1-2|-|TRBV20-1
CSARDPRGYGYGYTF
>TRBJ2-2|-|TRBV6-4
CASSDPRALTGELFF
>TRBJ1-1|-|TRBV25-1
CASSVTGNTEAFF
>TRBJ2-7|-|TRBV9
CASSASAGTSVYEQYF
>TRBJ2-5|-|TRBV28
CASSLKTGFGETQYF
>TRBJ2-4|-|TRBV19
CASSIRQHGKNIQYF
>TRBJ1-2|-|TRBV11-2
CASSPDRDHGYTF
>TRBJ2-5|-|TRBV29-1
CSVDLGSQETQYF
>TRBJ1-6|-|TRBV15
CATSRDKSGDSPLHF
>TRBJ2-6|-|TRBV5-1
CASSLASSGANVLTF
>TRBJ1-5|-|TRBV4-1
CASSQGRRDQPQHF
>TRBJ2-7|-|TRBV10-3
CAISEGLAGAYEQYF
>TRBJ1-2|few|TRBV29-1
CSVVTGGYGYTF
>TRBJ1-6|-|TRBV4-1
CASSQPRDSKNSPLHF
>TRBJ2-7|-|TRBV18
CASTATGDHEQYF
>TRBJ2-1|-|TRBV15
CATSRAGSSYNEQFF
>TRBJ2-1|-|TRBV13
CASILGTGKSNEQFF
>TRBJ2-3|-|TRBV13
CASSGGASTDTQYF
>TRBJ2-7|-|TRBV28
CASSSPAGGSYEQYF
>TRBJ2-1|-|TRBV20-1
CSASGQSSYNEQFF
>TRBJ2-2|few|TRBV18
CASSPMSQTNTGELFF
>TRBJ2-3|once|TRBV20-1
CSALDIETVLLTDTQYF
>TRBJ2-1|-|TRBV29-1
CSLRAGVPYNEQFF
>TRBJ1-2|few|TRBV29-1
CSVEDLHYGQGVNGYTF
>TRBJ2-7|-|TRBV28
CASSNDRAKPYEQYF
>TRBJ2-1|-|TRBV29-1
CSVDGTRLPTGVEQFF